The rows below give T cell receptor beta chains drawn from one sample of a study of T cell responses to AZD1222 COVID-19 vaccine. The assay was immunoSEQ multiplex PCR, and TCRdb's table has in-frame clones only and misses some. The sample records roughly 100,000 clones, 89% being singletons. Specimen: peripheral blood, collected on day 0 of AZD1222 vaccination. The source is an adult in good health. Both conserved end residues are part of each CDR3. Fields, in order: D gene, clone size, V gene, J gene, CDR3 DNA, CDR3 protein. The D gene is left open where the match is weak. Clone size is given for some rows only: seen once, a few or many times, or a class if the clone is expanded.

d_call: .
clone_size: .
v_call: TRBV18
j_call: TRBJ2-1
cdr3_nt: TGTGCCAGCTCACTCATAGTGGGGGGCCCTTACAATGAGCAGTTCTTC
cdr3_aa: CASSLIVGGPYNEQFF

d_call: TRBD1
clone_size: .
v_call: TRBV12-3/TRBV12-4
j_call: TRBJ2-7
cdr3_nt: TGTGCCAGCAGCGGGGACAGGGGTTACGAGCAGTACTTC
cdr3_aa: CASSGDRGYEQYF

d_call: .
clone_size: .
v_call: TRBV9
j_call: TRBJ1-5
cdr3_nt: TGTGCCAGCAGCCCCGGTGGGGGGTCCAATCAGCCCCAGCATTTT
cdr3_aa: CASSPGGGSNQPQHF

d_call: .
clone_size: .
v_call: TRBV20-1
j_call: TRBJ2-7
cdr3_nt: TGCAGTGCTACCAGCTCCTACGAGCAGTACTTC
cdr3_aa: CSATSSYEQYF

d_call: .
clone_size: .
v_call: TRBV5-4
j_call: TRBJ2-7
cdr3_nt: TGTGCCAGCAGCTCCCGGCCGGGGGCCCCCTACGAGCAGTACTTC
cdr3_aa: CASSSRPGAPYEQYF

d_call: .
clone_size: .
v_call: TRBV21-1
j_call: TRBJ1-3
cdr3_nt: TGTGCCAGCAGCAAAAGGGGACAGAGCCTCTCTGGAAACACCATATATTTT
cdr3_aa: CASSKRGQSLSGNTIYF

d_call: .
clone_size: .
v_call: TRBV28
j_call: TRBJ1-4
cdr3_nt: TGTGCCAGCAGTTTGTACCGGACCTTCCTTAATGAAAAACTGTTTTTT
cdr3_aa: CASSLYRTFLNEKLFF

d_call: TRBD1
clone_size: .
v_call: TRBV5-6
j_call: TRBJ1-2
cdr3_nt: TGTGCCAGCAGCTCTGGACAGGGGGCTAGTTTCCACTATGGCTACACCTTC
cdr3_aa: CASSSGQGASFHYGYTF

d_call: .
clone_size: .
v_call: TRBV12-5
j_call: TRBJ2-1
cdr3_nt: TGTGCTAGTGGTCCGGGACCCTACAATGAGCAGTTCTTC
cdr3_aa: CASGPGPYNEQFF

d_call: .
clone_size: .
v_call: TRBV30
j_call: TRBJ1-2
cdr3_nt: TGTGCCTGGAGGCAGACAGCCTACTATGGCTACACCTTC
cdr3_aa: CAWRQTAYYGYTF

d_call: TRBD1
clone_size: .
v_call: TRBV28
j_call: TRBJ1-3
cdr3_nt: TGTGCCAGCAGCCAGGACAGGGGTAGAAACACCATATATTTT
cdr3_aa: CASSQDRGRNTIYF

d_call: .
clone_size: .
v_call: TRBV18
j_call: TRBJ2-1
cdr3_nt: TGTGCCAGCTCCCTCGGCCCTTTTCCTAACAATGAGCAGTTCTTC
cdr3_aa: CASSLGPFPNNEQFF

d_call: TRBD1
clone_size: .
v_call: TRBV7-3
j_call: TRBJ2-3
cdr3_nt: TGTGCCAGCAGCTTTATAGGGGGCAGCACAGATACGCAGTATTTT
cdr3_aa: CASSFIGGSTDTQYF

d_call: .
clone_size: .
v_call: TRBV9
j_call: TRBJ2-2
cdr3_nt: TGTGCCAGCAGCGGACCGGGAACGAACACCGGGGAGCTGTTTTTT
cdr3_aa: CASSGPGTNTGELFF

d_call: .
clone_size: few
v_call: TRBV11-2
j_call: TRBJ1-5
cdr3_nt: TGTGCCAGCAGCTTAGATCACAGTAGCAATCAGCCCCAGCATTTT
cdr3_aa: CASSLDHSSNQPQHF

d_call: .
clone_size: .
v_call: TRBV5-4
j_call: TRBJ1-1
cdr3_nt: TGTGCCAGCAGCTTCGGATCCAACACTGAAGCTTTCTTT
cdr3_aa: CASSFGSNTEAFF

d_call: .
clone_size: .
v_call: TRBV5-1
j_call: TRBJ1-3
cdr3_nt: TGCGCCAGCAGCTTGGAGTCGGGGTTCTCTGGAAACACCATATATTTT
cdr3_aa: CASSLESGFSGNTIYF

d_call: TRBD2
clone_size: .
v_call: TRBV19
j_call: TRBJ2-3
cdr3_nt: TGTGCCAGTAGTACCCAGACTAGCGGGGGGCGAAGAGATACGCAGTATTTT
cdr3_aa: CASSTQTSGGRRDTQYF

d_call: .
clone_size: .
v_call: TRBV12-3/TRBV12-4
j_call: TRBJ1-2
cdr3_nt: TGTGCCAGCAGTTTTGGGGACGTTTATGGCTACACCTTC
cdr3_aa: CASSFGDVYGYTF

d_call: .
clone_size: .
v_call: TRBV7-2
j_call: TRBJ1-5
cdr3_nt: TGTGCCAGCAGCCCCACAGGCGGCAATCAGCCCCAGCATTTT
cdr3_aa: CASSPTGGNQPQHF

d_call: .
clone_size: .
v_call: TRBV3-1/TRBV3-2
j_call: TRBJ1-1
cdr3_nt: TGTGCCAGCAGCCCAGGGCCGCGGAACACTGAAGCTTTCTTT
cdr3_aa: CASSPGPRNTEAFF

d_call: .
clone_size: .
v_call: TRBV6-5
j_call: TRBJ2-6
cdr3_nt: TGTGCCAGCAGTAAGGGACATTCTGGGGCCAACGTCCTGACTTTC
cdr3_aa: CASSKGHSGANVLTF

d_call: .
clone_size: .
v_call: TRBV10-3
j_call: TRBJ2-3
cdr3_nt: TGTGCCATCAGTGAGCCGGGGGTTGGCACAGATACGCAGTATTTT
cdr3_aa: CAISEPGVGTDTQYF

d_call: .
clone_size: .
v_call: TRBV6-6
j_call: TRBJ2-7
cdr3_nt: TGTGCCAGCAGATTCGACAGGAGCTCCTACGAGCAGTACTTC
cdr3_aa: CASRFDRSSYEQYF

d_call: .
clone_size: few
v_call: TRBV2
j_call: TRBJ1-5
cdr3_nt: TGTGCCAGCAGCGCAGACACCTCTGGCGGGCAGCCCCAGCATTTT
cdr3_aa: CASSADTSGGQPQHF

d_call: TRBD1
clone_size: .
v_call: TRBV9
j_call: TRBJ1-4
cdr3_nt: TGTGCCAGCAGCGTAGGACAGGGGAGTGAAAAACTGTTTTTT
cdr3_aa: CASSVGQGSEKLFF

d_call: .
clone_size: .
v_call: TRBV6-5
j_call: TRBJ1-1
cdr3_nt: TGTGCCAGCAGTAGGGGATTAGGGAGGAACACTGAAGCTTTCTTT
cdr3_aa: CASSRGLGRNTEAFF

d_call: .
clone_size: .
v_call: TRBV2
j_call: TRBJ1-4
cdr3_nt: TGTGCCAGCAGTGGAGGGATAACAGGGGAAAAACTGTTTTTT
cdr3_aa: CASSGGITGEKLFF

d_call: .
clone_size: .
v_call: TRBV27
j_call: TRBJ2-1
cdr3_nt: TGTGCCAGCAGTTTCCCCACTAGTGGGGGGGCCTCGCCCCACTCCTACAATGAGCAGTTCTTC
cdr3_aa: CASSFPTSGGASPHSYNEQFF

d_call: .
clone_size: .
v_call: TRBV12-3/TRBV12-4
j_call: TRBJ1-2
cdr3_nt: TGTGCCAGCAGTTTAGACAGGGACTATGGCTACACCTTC
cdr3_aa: CASSLDRDYGYTF

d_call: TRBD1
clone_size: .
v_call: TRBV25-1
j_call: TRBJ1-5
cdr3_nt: TGTGCCAGCAGCCTCGCGGACAGGGAGGGTCAGCCCCAGCATTTT
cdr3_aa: CASSLADREGQPQHF

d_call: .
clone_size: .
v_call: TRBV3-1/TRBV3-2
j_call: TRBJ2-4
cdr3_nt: TGTGCCAGCAGCCCCCCCGGGTTAAACATTCAGTACTTC
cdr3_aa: CASSPPGLNIQYF

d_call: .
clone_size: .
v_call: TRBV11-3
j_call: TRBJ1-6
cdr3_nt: TGTGCCAGCAGCTTAGAGTCCAATTCACCCCTCCACTTT
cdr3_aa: CASSLESNSPLHF

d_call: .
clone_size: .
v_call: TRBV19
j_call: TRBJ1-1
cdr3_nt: TGTGCCAGTAGTAAGGACAGAAAGAACACTGAAGCTTTCTTT
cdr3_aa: CASSKDRKNTEAFF

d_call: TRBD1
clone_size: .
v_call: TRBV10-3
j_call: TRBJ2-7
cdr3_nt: TGTGCCATCAGTAAGGACAGGGGCTACGAGCAGTACTTC
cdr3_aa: CAISKDRGYEQYF

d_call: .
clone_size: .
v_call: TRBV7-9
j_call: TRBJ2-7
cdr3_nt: TGTGCCAGCAGCGAGATAGGGGAAAGCGAGCAGTACTTC
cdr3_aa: CASSEIGESEQYF

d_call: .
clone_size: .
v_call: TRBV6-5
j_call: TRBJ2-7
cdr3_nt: TGTGCCAGCAATACCCGGGACTCGAACTACGAGCAGTACTTC
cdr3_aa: CASNTRDSNYEQYF

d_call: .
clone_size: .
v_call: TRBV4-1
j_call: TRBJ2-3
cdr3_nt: TGCGCCAGCGTCGGGTGGGGGGGCTCAGATACGCAGTATTTT
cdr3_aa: CASVGWGGSDTQYF

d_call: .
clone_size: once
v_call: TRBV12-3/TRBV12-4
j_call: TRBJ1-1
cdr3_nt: TGTGCCAGCAGTTTGGAAGACAGCACTGAAGCTTTCTTT
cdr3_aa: CASSLEDSTEAFF

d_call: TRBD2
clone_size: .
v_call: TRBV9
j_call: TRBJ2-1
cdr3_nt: TGTGCCAGCAGCGTAGAGGAAGCGGGGGGGATCTACAATGAGCAGTTCTTC
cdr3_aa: CASSVEEAGGIYNEQFF

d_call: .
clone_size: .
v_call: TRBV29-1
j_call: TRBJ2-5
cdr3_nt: TGCAGCGTTGAAGGTGGGTCTCGGCGGGAAATCCAAGAGACCCAGTACTTC
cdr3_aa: CSVEGGSRREIQETQYF

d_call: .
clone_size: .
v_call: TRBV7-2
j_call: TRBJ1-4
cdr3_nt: TGTGCCAGCAGCTTACCGGCTAATGAAAAACTGTTTTTT
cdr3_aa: CASSLPANEKLFF

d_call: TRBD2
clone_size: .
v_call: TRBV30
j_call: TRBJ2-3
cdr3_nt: TGTGCCTGTTCTAGCGGGGGGGACTTTGGCACAGATACGCAGTATTTT
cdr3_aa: CACSSGGDFGTDTQYF

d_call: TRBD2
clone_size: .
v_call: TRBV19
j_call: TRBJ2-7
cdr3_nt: TGTGCCAGTAGTACAGGGACTAGTGGGGGCCACGCCACGTACTTC
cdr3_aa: CASSTGTSGGHATYF

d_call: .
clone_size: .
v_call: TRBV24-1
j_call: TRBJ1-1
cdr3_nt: .
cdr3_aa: CATSDFGPGRVKAFF

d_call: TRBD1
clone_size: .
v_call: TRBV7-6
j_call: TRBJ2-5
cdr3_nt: TGTGCCAGCAGTCCGAAATTTACAGGGGTAGAGACCCAGTACTTC
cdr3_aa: CASSPKFTGVETQYF

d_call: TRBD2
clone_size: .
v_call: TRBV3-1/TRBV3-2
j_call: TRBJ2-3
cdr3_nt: TGTGCCAGCAGCCATAAACAGACTAGCGGGGCCACAGATACGCAGTATTTT
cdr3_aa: CASSHKQTSGATDTQYF

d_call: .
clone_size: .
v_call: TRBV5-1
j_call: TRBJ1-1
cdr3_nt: TGCGCCAGCAGCCCGGGGCAGGGGAGGCGGACTGAAGCTTTCTTT
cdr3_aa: CASSPGQGRRTEAFF

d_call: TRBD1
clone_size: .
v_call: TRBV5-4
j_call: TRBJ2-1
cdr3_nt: TGTGCCAGCAGCTTGGTTACAGGGGTTTACAATGAGCAGTTCTTC
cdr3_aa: CASSLVTGVYNEQFF

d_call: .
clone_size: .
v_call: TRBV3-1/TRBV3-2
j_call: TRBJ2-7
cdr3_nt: TGTGCCAGCAGCCTGGGCCTAGGGCCTTACGAGCAGTACTTC
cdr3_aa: CASSLGLGPYEQYF

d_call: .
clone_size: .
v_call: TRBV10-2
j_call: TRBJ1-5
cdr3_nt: TGCGCCAGCAGTGAGTCCAGAGGGGGCAATCAGCCCCAGCATTTT
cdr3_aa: CASSESRGGNQPQHF

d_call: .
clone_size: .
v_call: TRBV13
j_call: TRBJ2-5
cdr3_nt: TGTGCCAGCAGCTTAAAGGTGGGGCAAGAGACCCAGTACTTC
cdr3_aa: CASSLKVGQETQYF

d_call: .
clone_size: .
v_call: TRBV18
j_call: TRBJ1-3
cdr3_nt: TGTGCCAGCTCACCACAGGGCTCTGGAAACACCATATATTTT
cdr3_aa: CASSPQGSGNTIYF

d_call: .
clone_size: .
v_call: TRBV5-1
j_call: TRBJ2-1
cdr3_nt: TGCGCCAGCAGCCTCCTAGAGGGGTCCAATGAGCAGTTCTTC
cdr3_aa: CASSLLEGSNEQFF